The 31 T cell receptor beta chains reported below all come from one sample, sequenced in a study of T-cell memory formation after mild COVID-19. MiXCR, applied by TCRdb to the 5' RACE reads, yields one record per CDR3 protein. The sample shows roughly 100,000 distinct CDR3 sequences, 12% of them seen only once. Sequencing input: PBMCs or a T cell subset sorted from them (not recorded which). Receptors were obtained from an adult woman who had mild COVID-19 (a few samples of this study predate the infection). Cell type and time point are not known.

This clonotype was observed a few times. The gene calls are TRBV5-1 and TRBJ1-1; TRBD1 matches at 8 bases. Per the germline V gene, CDR1 is SGHRS and CDR2 is YFSETQ. J was trimmed by 4 bases and V by 4 bases; bases with no gene match: 6. This CDR3 is 14 amino acids long. The CDR3 sequence is CASSTGQGGTEAFF. CDR3 DNA: TGCGCCAGCAGCACAGGACAGGGAGGCACTGAAGCTTTCTTT.

This clonotype came up a few times. This chain links TRBV20-1 with TRBJ1-2; no reliable D call. The CDR3 is made up of 14 amino acids. Trimming shortened V by 3 bases and J by 4 bases, and 15 bases separated the two germline ends. In germline, CDR1 is DFQATT, CDR2 SNEGSKA (reference sequence). The CDR3 region has the DNA TGCAGTGCTAGGAAAGGACCGAAGTTCTATGGCTACACCTTC. Translation gives CSARKGPKFYGYTF.

The chain uses TRBV6-4 and TRBJ2-5; D is perhaps TRBD2 (6 bases). Between the trimmed V and J ends, which lost 4 bases and 5 bases, there was a span of 11 bases. Germline V lookup: CDR1 MRHNA, CDR2 SNTAGT. CDR3 length: 13 amino acids. The CDR3 region has the DNA TGTGCCAGCAGTGTCGCAGGAGGGGAGACCCAGTACTTC. Protein sequence: CASSVAGGETQYF.

The V and J genes are TRBV7-9 and TRBJ2-2; TRBD1 is a possible D gene (6 bases). The CDR3 is 17 amino acids. V lost 5 bases to trimming and J lost 0 bases, with 16 bases between them. Germline V gene sequence: CDR1 SEHNR, CDR2 FQNEAQ (reference sequence). The CDR3 here is CASSTPTRTANTGELFF. The CDR3 bases are TGTGCCAGCAGCACCCCCACAAGGACAGCGAACACCGGGGAGCTGTTTTTT. Drawing the rest from reference TRBV7-9 and TRBJ2-2, the complete variable domain is DTGVSQNPRHKITKRGQNVTFRCDPISEHNRLYWYRQTLGQGPEFLTYFQNEAQLEKSRLLSDRFSAERPKGSFSTLEIQRTEQGDSAMYLCASSTPTRTANTGELFFGEGSRLTVL.

This clonotype has a count of ten or more. This rearrangement joins TRBV11-2 to TRBJ2-5; 7 bases are shared with TRBD1. Germline trimming cut 7 bases from V and 5 bases from J; bases unmatched to any gene: 19. This CDR3 has 17 residues. CDR1 is SGHAT and CDR2 is FQNNGV in the germline V gene. The CDR3 loop is CASTLAQGDARSETQYF. The CDR3 DNA is TGTGCCAGCACCCTAGCCCAGGGGGACGCAAGATCGGAGACCCAGTACTTC.

The chain couples TRBV13 to TRBJ2-5; 9 nucleotides align to TRBD2. The germline CDR1 and CDR2 sequences are PRHDT and FYEKMQ (reference sequence). The CDR3 length is 17 residues. The V gene end was trimmed by 5 bases and the J gene end by 0 bases; junction bases not matched to a gene: 10. CDR3 sequence reads: CASSPKRVAGDQETQYF. The CDR3 nucleotides are TGTGCCAGCAGCCCCAAAAGGGTAGCGGGAGACCAAGAGACCCAGTACTTC.

The chain uses TRBV2 and TRBJ2-2; TRBD2 matches 7 bases. J lost 6 bases, V lost 6 bases, and 7 bases had no gene match. The germline CDR1 and CDR2 sequences are SNHLY and FYNNEI. The CDR3 spans 14 residues. The chain's CDR3 is CASSGGSVAGELFF. The CDR3 region has the DNA TGTGCCAGCAGCGGCGGGAGTGTCGCCGGGGAGCTGTTTTTT.

This clonotype was picked up a small number of times. This chain uses TRBV27 with TRBJ1-5; 11 nucleotides match TRBD1. The CDR3 loop spans 15 amino acids. Germline assignment: CDR1 MNHEY and CDR2 SMNVEV (reference sequence). V shed 4 bases and J 5 bases; nucleotides not matched to a gene: 4. The chain's CDR3 is CASSSGTGGDQPQHF. The CDR3 nucleotides read TGTGCCAGCAGTTCCGGGACAGGGGGTGATCAGCCCCAGCATTTT.

This clonotype has only a few counts. The chain joins TRBV4-1 to TRBJ2-5, with D maybe TRBD2 (5 bases). This CDR3 is built from 15 residues. Germline lookup yields CDR1 MGHRA and CDR2 YSYEKL. Trimming pared 0 bases from V and 2 bases from J, leaving 10 bases between. The CDR3 loop is CASSQEERTQETQYF. The CDR3 bases are TGCGCCAGCAGCCAAGAAGAGCGGACTCAAGAGACCCAGTACTTC.

CDR3 nucleotides: TGTGCCAGCAGCCTTGAAAACACTGAAGCTTTCTTT. Protein sequence: CASSLENTEAFF. V usage is TRBV9 and J usage is TRBJ1-1; no clear D gene. CDR1 and CDR2 (germline): SGDLS, YYNGEE. The CDR3 totals 12 residues. The V end lost 4 bases, the J end lost 2 bases, and 6 bases lay between the germline ends.

The chain couples TRBV19 to TRBJ1-1; D may be TRBD1 (6 bases). Germline assignment: CDR1 LNHDA and CDR2 SQIVND (reference sequence). Trimming cost V 4 bases and J 0 bases, with 15 bases left between them. CDR3 size: 16 residues. The CDR3 spells CASSTQMTGMNTEAFF. Here the CDR3 DNA reads TGTGCCAGTAGTACGCAAATGACAGGAATGAACACTGAAGCTTTCTTT.

This sequence joins TRBV19 and TRBJ1-1, with D hard to call. CDR3 length: 14 amino acids. Germline values: CDR1 LNHDA, CDR2 SQIVND (reference sequence). The V end was cut by 7 bases, the J end by 1 base, with 13 bases between. CDR3 nucleotide sequence: TGTGCCAGTACCCGCAGAGGTGCGAACACTGAAGCTTTCTTT. It yields the protein CASTRRGANTEAFF.

V usage is TRBV6-5 and J usage is TRBJ1-1; TRBD1 is a possible D gene (5 bases). Germline values: CDR1 MNHEY, CDR2 SVGAGI. This CDR3 spans 13 amino acids. The ends were cut back, 5 bases at V and 5 bases at J, with 12 bases in the middle. CDR3 in amino acids: CASSGDPRTEAFF. The CDR3 DNA sequence: TGTGCCAGCAGTGGGGACCCCCGTACTGAAGCTTTCTTT.

This clonotype has only a few counts. The chain has TRBV3-1 and TRBJ2-7, with D maybe TRBD1 (7 bases). Trimming removed 0 bases at V and 0 bases at J, with 15 bases between. CDR1 and CDR2 (germline): LGHDT, YNNKEL (reference sequence). This CDR3 spans 17 amino acids. The CDR3 reads CASSQDRGALTSYEQYF. Here the CDR3 DNA reads TGTGCCAGCAGCCAAGACAGGGGGGCGCTTACCTCCTACGAGCAGTACTTC.

This clonotype was detected only a few times. This rearrangement joins TRBV20-1 to TRBJ2-7; a weak D match, TRBD2 (5 bases). Deletions cut 3 bases from V and 3 bases from J, with 12 bases between. Germline loops: CDR1 DFQATT, CDR2 SNEGSKA (reference sequence). The CDR3 consists of 13 residues. The CDR3 sequence is CSARGIEGYEQYF. The CDR3 DNA reads as TGCAGTGCTAGGGGGATTGAGGGCTACGAGCAGTACTTC.

This clonotype was recorded a few times. V gene TRBV9 combines with J gene TRBJ1-1; D gene unclear. CDR1 is SGDLS, CDR2 YYNGEE, per germline. Trimming took off 3 bases at V and 1 base at J, with 7 bases between the two ends. The CDR3 is 13 residues long. The CDR3 region has the DNA TGTGCCAGCAGCGAGACCGAGAACACTGAAGCTTTCTTT. It codes for CASSETENTEAFF.

The chain combines TRBV7-3 with TRBJ2-7; 8 bases fit TRBD2. Germline V gives CDR1 SGHTA, CDR2 FQGTGA. J lost 5 bases, V lost 2 bases, and 8 bases had no gene match. The CDR3 extends over 15 amino acids. CDR3 in amino acids: CASSLGTGGPDEQYF. In DNA form, the CDR3 reads TGTGCCAGCAGCTTAGGGACGGGAGGGCCGGACGAGCAGTACTTC.

J is TRBJ2-7 and V is TRBV5-1; D gene unclear. The ends were cut back, 6 bases at V and 0 bases at J, with 10 bases in the middle. The CDR3 has 13 amino acids. Germline V gene sequence: CDR1 SGHRS, CDR2 YFSETQ. CDR3 sequence: CASKSLNSYEQYF. The CDR3 DNA follows: TGCGCCAGCAAATCTTTGAACTCCTACGAGCAGTACTTC.

This chain links TRBV20-1 with TRBJ2-1; D possibly uses TRBD1 or TRBD2 (5 bases each). Trimming removed 3 bases from V and 7 bases from J, with 16 bases in between. The V gene's germline CDR1 is DFQATT and CDR2 SNEGSKA (reference sequence). CDR3 length: 14 residues. CDR3 bases: TGCAGTGCTAGGGGGGACCCTCAAAGGAATGAGCAGTTCTTC. Translated: CSARGDPQRNEQFF.

The V gene is TRBV9, the J gene TRBJ2-1; 9 bases map to TRBD1. The CDR3 runs 14 residues. The germline CDR1 and CDR2 sequences are SGDLS and YYNGEE. After removal of 4 bases from V and 9 bases from J, the junction contained 8 bases not matched to a gene. Here the CDR3 DNA reads TGTGCCAGCAGCCCCTGGGACAGGGCCGTTGAGCAGTTCTTC. It is translated as CASSPWDRAVEQFF.

This clonotype came up a few times. The chain joins TRBV7-9 to TRBJ2-1; 7 bases line up with TRBD1. The CDR3 totals 16 residues. Unmatched junction bases numbered 11, after V lost 5 bases and J lost 4 bases. CDR1 and CDR2 (germline): SEHNR, FQNEAQ (reference sequence). The CDR3 DNA sequence: TGTGCCAGCAGCCCTACATCGGGACAGCTATACAATGAGCAGTTCTTC. Its protein is CASSPTSGQLYNEQFF.

This rearrangement joins TRBV7-9 to TRBJ1-2; D is uncertain. Looked up from germline, CDR1 is SEHNR and CDR2 is FQNEAQ (reference sequence). The CDR3 consists of 16 residues. V was clipped by 5 bases and J by 5 bases, with 21 bases between them. The CDR3 loop reads CASSHRGSPKEYGYTF. The CDR3, as DNA: TGTGCCAGCAGCCACCGCGGCAGCCCTAAGGAGTATGGCTACACCTTC. The whole variable domain, filled in from reference TRBV7-9 and TRBJ1-2, reads DTGVSQNPRHKITKRGQNVTFRCDPISEHNRLYWYRQTLGQGPEFLTYFQNEAQLEKSRLLSDRFSAERPKGSFSTLEIQRTEQGDSAMYLCASSHRGSPKEYGYTFGSGTRLTVV.

The sample holds many counts of this clonotype. The chain recombines TRBV6-4 with TRBJ2-3, with a weak D call TRBD2 (7 bases). The CDR3 runs 16 residues. Trimming took off 0 bases at V and 6 bases at J, with 16 bases between the two ends. CDR1 and CDR2 from the germline V gene are MRHNA and SNTAGT. The CDR3 protein is CASSDSNSGGPDTQYF. DNA of the CDR3: TGTGCCAGCAGTGACTCGAATTCCGGGGGGCCCGATACGCAGTATTTT.

This clonotype was observed a handful of times. The chain is built from TRBV10-3 and TRBJ1-3, with a weak D call TRBD1 (5 bases). The CDR3 loop spans 16 amino acids. Germline CDR1 ENHRY, CDR2 SYGVKD. The V gene lost 3 bases and the J gene lost 3 bases, with 15 bases spanning the gap. The CDR3 region has the DNA TGTGCCATCAGTGATTTCGGGGGGTCGGATGGAAACACCATATATTTT. Protein: CAISDFGGSDGNTIYF.

This chain uses TRBV20-1 with TRBJ2-3; either TRBD1 or TRBD2 may supply D (5 bases each). V lost 5 bases and J 4 bases, leaving 10 bases between the germline ends. This CDR3 is built from 12 residues. The V gene's germline CDR1 is DFQATT and CDR2 SNEGSKA (reference sequence). CDR3 sequence: CSAEGFPDTQYF. CDR3 nucleotides: TGCAGTGCTGAGGGGTTTCCAGATACGCAGTATTTT.

This clonotype appeared a few times. This chain uses TRBV24-1 with TRBJ2-5, with D perhaps TRBD1 or TRBD2 (6 bases each). V was trimmed by 8 bases and J by 5 bases, leaving 17 bases between them. CDR1 and CDR2 from the germline V gene are KGHDR and SFDVKD. The CDR3 has 14 residues. CDR3 loop: CATKGLPGEETQYF. In nucleotides, the CDR3 is TGTGCCACCAAGGGACTCCCAGGGGAGGAGACCCAGTACTTC.

The chain employs TRBV15 and TRBJ2-7; D not certain. Germline V lookup: CDR1 LNHNV, CDR2 YYDKDF (reference sequence). The CDR3 spans 14 residues. Between the trimmed V and J ends, which lost 5 bases and 2 bases, there was a span of 13 bases. Here the CDR3 DNA reads TGTGCCACCAGCGGATACTCAGCCACCTACGAGCAGTACTTC. Protein: CATSGYSATYEQYF.

The chain employs TRBV7-9 and TRBJ1-3; weak D call: TRBD1 (5 bases). CDR1 SEHNR and CDR2 FQNEAQ come from the germline V gene (reference sequence). V dropped 5 bases and J dropped 0 bases, with 11 bases sitting between them. This CDR3 is built from 15 residues. The CDR3 bases are TGTGCCAGCAGCCCCGACAGTCCCTCTGGAAACACCATATATTTT. The encoded protein is CASSPDSPSGNTIYF.

The chain employs TRBV29-1 and TRBJ2-5; D unresolved. The CDR3 extends over 12 amino acids. Trimming cost V 5 bases and J 5 bases, with 12 bases left between them. Germline lookup yields CDR1 SQVTM and CDR2 ANQGSEA. The CDR3 sequence: CSVSVGYETQYF. The CDR3 DNA reads TGCAGCGTTTCCGTGGGATACGAGACCCAGTACTTC.

This clonotype was seen only a few times. The chain employs TRBV9 and TRBJ2-2; TRBD1 agrees at 12 bases. The V gene end was trimmed by 2 bases and the J gene end by 6 bases; junction bases not matched to a gene: 8. The CDR3 loop spans 17 amino acids. CDR1 and CDR2 from the germline V gene are SGDLS and YYNGEE. Here the CDR3 reads CASSVPGTGGKAGELFF. DNA for the CDR3: TGTGCCAGCAGCGTTCCCGGGACAGGGGGCAAGGCCGGGGAGCTGTTTTTT. The full variable domain, completed using reference TRBV9 and TRBJ2-2, is DSGVTQTPKHLITATGQRVTLRCSPRSGDLSVYWYQQSLDQGLQFLIQYYNGEERAKGNILERFSAQQFPDLHSELNLSSLELGDSALYFCASSVPGTGGKAGELFFGEGSRLTVL.

The rearrangement uses TRBV6-5 and TRBJ2-7; D is ambiguous. In germline, CDR1 is MNHEY, CDR2 SVGAGI. This CDR3 has 13 amino acids. V was shortened by 7 bases and J by 2 bases, with 12 bases between the two germline ends. The CDR3 nucleotides read TGTGCCAGCACTCGCGGCGGAACCTACGAGCAGTACTTC. Protein sequence: CASTRGGTYEQYF.